The clone carrying this TCR beta chain was counted a few times. Its antigen remains unidentified. This sample is part of a study of response to subunit inactivated influenza vaccine. Study-wide results and limits: The authors proposed limited new T cell recruitment per seasonal influenza vaccination.

From the RT-PCR reads, TCRdb called clonotypes with MiXCR, one entry per CDR3 protein. In the table there are about 170,000 distinct CDR3 sequences, approximately 12% of which are singletons. The CDR3 contains 19 residues. V shed 0 bases and J 7 bases; nucleotides not matched to a gene: 16. Germline V lookup: CDR1 LGHNA, CDR2 YSLEER. In addition, the sample was reused for a study of T cells expressing NK-cell markers. That source adds: TCR beta cDNA was generated via 5'RACE template switching incorporating UMIs. It was sorted CD3+CD56-NKG2C+, CD3+CD56+NKG2C- and CD3+CD56+NKG2C+ T cells that provided the TCR beta repertoires. Topping the CD3+CD56-NKG2C+ fraction as well were these clonotypes, in a handful of donors.

This chain connects TRBV4-3 to TRBJ2-1; 9 nucleotides match TRBD2. Specimen: CD8+ T cells sorted from PBMCs, collected 11 to 12 days after vaccination. The clonotype comes from a middle-aged man who received an inactivated influenza vaccine. The CDR3 DNA follows: TGCGCCAGCAGCCAAGATCTGGATTCTAGCGGGATCCTAAGGAATGAGCAGTTCTTC. It encodes CASSQDLDSSGILRNEQFF.